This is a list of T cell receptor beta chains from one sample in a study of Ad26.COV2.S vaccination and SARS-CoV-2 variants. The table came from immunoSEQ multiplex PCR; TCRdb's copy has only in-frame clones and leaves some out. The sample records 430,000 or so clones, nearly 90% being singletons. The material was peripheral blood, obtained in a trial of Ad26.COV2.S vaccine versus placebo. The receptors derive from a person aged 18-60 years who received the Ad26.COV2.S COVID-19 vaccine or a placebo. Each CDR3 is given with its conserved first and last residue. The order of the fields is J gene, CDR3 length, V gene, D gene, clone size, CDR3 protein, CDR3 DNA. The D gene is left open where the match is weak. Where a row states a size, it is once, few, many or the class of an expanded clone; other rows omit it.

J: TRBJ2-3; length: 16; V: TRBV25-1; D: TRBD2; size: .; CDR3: CASSDLGGGITDTQYF; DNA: TGTGCCAGCAGTGATCTGGGCGGGGGAATCACAGATACGCAGTATTTT
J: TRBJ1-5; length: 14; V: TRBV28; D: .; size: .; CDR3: CASSPRRGVRAQHF; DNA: TGTGCCAGCAGTCCTCGACGGGGGGTTCGAGCCCAGCATTTT
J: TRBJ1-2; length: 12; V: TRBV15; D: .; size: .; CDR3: CATSRARYGYTF; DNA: TGTGCCACCAGCAGAGCCCGATATGGCTACACCTTC
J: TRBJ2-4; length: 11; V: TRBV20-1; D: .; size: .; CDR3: CSARVRDIQYF; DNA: TGCAGTGCTAGAGTGAGGGACATTCAGTACTTC
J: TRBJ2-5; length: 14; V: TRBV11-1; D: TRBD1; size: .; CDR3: CASSIGQAGETQYF; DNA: TGTGCCAGCAGCATTGGACAGGCCGGGGAGACCCAGTACTTC
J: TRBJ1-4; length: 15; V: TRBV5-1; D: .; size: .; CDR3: CASSLGQGYNEKLFF; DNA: TGCGCCAGCAGCTTGGGGCAGGGCTATAATGAAAAACTGTTTTTT
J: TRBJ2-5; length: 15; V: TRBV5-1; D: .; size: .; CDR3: CASSPGWGRIETQYF; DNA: TGCGCCAGCAGCCCAGGCTGGGGGCGTATCGAGACCCAGTACTTC
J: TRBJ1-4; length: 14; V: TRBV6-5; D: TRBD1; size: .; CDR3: CASSPGTGREKLFF; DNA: TGTGCCAGCAGCCCCGGGACAGGCCGTGAAAAACTGTTTTTT
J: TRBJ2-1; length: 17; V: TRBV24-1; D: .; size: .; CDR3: CATSDHRGRSSYNEQFF; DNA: TGTGCCACCAGTGACCATCGAGGGAGAAGCTCCTACAATGAGCAGTTCTTC
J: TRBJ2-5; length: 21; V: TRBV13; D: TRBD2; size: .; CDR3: CASSLGPKSFGLARERETQYF; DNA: TGTGCCAGCAGCTTAGGCCCTAAAAGTTTCGGACTAGCGAGGGAGCGAGAGACCCAGTACTTC
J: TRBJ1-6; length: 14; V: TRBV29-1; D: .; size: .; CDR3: CSVGGTPYNSPLHF; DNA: TGCAGCGTTGGAGGGACCCCGTATAATTCACCCCTCCACTTT
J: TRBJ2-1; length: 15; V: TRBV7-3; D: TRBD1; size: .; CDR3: CASSVRQGSYNEQFF; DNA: TGTGCCAGCAGCGTACGACAGGGTTCCTACAATGAGCAGTTCTTC
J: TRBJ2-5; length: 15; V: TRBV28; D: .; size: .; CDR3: CASSSFWGPRETQYF; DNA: TGTGCCAGCAGTTCCTTCTGGGGGCCTCGGGAGACCCAGTACTTC
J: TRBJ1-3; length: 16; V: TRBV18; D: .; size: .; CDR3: CASSPQQSNSGNTIYF; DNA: TGTGCCAGCTCACCACAGCAGTCTAATTCTGGAAACACCATATATTTT
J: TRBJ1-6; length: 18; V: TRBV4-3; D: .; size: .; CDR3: CASSRATGGGPYNSPLHF; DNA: TGCGCCAGCAGCCGAGCGACCGGAGGCGGTCCCTATAATTCACCCCTCCACTTT
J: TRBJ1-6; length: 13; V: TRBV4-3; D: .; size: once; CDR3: CASSQEKYSPLHF; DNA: TGCGCCAGCAGCCAAGAAAAATATTCACCCCTCCACTTT
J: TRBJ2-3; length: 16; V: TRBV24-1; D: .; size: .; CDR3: CATSDQTPGIGDTQYF; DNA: TGTGCCACCAGTGACCAAACGCCCGGGATCGGAGATACGCAGTATTTT
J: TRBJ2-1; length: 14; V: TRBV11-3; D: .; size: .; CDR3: CASSFGSSYNEQFF; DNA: TGTGCCAGCAGCTTCGGTAGCTCCTACAATGAGCAGTTCTTC
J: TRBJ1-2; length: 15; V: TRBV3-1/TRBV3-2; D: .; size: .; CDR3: CASSQGYPAGYGYTF; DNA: TGTGCCAGCAGCCAAGGCTACCCCGCTGGCTATGGCTACACCTTC
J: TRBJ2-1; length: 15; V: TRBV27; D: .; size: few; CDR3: CASSLKSPAYNEQFF; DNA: TGTGCCAGCAGTTTGAAATCCCCTGCCTACAATGAGCAGTTCTTC
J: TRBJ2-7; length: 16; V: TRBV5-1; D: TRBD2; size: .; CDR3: CASSSRGGPGMYEQYF; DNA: TGCGCCAGCAGCTCCCGGGGGGGCCCGGGCATGTACGAGCAGTACTTC
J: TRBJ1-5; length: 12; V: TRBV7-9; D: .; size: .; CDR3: CASSLGNQPQHF; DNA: TGTGCCAGCAGCTTAGGTAATCAGCCCCAGCATTTT
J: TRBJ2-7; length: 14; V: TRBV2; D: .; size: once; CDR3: CASSDQGSSYEQYF; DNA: TGTGCCAGCAGTGATCAGGGTTCTTCCTACGAGCAGTACTTC
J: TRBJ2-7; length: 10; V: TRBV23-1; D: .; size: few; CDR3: CASGEYEQYF; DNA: TGCGCCAGCGGGGAATACGAGCAGTACTTC
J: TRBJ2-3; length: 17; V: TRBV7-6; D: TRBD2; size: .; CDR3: CASSLLAGGPFTDTQYF; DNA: TGTGCCAGCAGCTTACTAGCGGGGGGCCCCTTCACAGATACGCAGTATTTT
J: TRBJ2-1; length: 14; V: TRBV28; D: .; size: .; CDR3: CASSLEKVQGEQFF; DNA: TGTGCCAGCAGTTTAGAAAAGGTGCAGGGTGAGCAGTTCTTC
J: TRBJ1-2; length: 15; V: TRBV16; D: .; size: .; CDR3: CASSQSGQGSYGYTF; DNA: TGTGCCAGCAGCCAATCAGGTCAGGGGAGCTATGGCTACACCTTC
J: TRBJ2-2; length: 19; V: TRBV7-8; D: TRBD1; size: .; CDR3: CASSLDRDRTSINTGELFF; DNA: TGTGCCAGCAGCCTGGACAGGGACCGTACTTCTATTAACACCGGGGAGCTGTTTTTT
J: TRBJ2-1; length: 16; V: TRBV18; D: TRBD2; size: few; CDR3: CASSPFARGSYNEQFF; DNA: TGTGCCAGCTCACCCTTTGCGCGGGGGTCCTACAATGAGCAGTTCTTC
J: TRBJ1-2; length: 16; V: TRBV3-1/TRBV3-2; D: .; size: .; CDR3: CASSHPRGRGSGGYTF; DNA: TGTGCCAGCAGCCACCCCAGAGGGAGGGGTTCGGGCGGCTACACCTTC
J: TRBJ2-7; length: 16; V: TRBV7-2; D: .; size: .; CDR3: CASSLVGGVPFYEQYF; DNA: TGTGCCAGCAGCTTAGTAGGCGGAGTACCGTTCTACGAGCAGTACTTC
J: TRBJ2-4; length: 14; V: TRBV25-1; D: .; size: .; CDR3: CASSQGGQGNIQYF; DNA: TGTGCCAGCAGTCAAGGCGGGCAGGGGAACATTCAGTACTTC
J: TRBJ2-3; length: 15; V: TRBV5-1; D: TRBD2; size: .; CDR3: CASSRGLAFTDTQYF; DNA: TGCGCCAGCAGCCGGGGACTAGCGTTCACAGATACGCAGTATTTT
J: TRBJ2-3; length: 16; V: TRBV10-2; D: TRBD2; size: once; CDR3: CASSAPLAGYTDTQYF; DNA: TGCGCCAGCAGTGCGCCGCTAGCGGGGTACACAGATACGCAGTATTTT
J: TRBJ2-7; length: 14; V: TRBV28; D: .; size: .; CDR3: CASSLPTGTHEQYF; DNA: TGTGCCAGCAGTTTGCCCACAGGGACCCACGAGCAGTACTTC
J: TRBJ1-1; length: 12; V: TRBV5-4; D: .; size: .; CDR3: CASSSSGFEAFF; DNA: TGTGCCAGCAGTTCCTCAGGGTTTGAAGCTTTCTTT
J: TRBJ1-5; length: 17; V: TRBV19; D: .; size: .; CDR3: CASSIGGAHASQGPQHF; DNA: TGTGCCAGTAGTATAGGAGGAGCGCATGCATCGCAGGGGCCCCAGCATTTT
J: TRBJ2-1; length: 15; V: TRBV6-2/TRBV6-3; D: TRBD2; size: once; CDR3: CASSLIGGSLYEQFF; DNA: TGTGCCAGCAGTTTGATCGGCGGGAGTCTCTATGAGCAGTTCTTC
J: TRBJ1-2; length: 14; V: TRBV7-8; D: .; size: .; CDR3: CASSLVLSNYGYTF; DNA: TGTGCCAGCAGCTTAGTGCTGTCTAACTATGGCTACACCTTC
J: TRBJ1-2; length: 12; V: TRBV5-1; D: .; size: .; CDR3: CASSFDEGMGTF; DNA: TGCGCCAGCAGCTTCGATGAGGGCATGGGTACCTTC
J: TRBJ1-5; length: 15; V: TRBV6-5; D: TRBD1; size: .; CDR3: CASSPDRGAYQPQHF; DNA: TGTGCCAGCAGTCCTGACAGGGGGGCCTATCAGCCCCAGCATTTT
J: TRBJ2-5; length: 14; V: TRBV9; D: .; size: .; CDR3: CASSVAGWAETQYF; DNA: TGTGCCAGCAGCGTAGCGGGGTGGGCAGAGACCCAGTACTTC
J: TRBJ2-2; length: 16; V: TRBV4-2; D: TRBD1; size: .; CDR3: CASSPLPQGAGGELFF; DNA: TGTGCCAGCAGCCCCCTTCCGCAGGGGGCGGGGGGGGAGCTGTTTTTT
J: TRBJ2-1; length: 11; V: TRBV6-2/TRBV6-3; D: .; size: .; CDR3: CASSSGLIQFF; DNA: TGTGCCAGCAGTTCGGGACTTATACAGTTCTTC
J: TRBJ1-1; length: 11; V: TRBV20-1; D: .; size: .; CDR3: CSAEGNTEAFF; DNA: TGCAGTGCCGAGGGGAACACTGAAGCTTTCTTT
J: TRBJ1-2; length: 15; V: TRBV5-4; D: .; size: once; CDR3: CASSVPSQPNYGYTF; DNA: TGTGCCAGCAGCGTTCCTTCTCAGCCTAACTATGGCTACACCTTC
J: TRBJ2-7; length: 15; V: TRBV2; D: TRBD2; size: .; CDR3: CASSEALAGEYEQYF; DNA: TGTGCCAGCAGTGAAGCGTTGGCGGGGGAGTACGAGCAGTACTTC
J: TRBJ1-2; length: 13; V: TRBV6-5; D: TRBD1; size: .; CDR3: CASRPGTVDGYTF; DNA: TGTGCCAGCAGACCTGGGACAGTAGACGGCTACACCTTC
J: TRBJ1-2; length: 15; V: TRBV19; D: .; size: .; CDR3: CASNGRGISNYGYTF; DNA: TGTGCCAGTAACGGCAGGGGTATTTCTAACTATGGCTACACCTTC
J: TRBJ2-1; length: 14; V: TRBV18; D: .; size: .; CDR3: CASTTSKGYNEQFF; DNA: TGTGCCAGCACGACTAGTAAGGGCTACAATGAGCAGTTCTTC
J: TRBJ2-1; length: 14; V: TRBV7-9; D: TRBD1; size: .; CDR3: CASSLRRDRGEQFF; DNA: TGTGCCAGCAGCTTACGAAGGGACAGAGGTGAGCAGTTCTTC
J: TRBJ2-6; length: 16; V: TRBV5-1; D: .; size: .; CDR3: CASSSGLPSGANVLTF; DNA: TGCGCCAGCAGCTCGGGACTGCCCTCTGGGGCCAACGTCCTGACTTTC
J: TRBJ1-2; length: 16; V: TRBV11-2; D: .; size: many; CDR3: CASSSNSGGIRRGYTF; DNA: TGTGCCAGCAGCTCAAACTCGGGGGGGATTAGGCGAGGCTACACCTTC
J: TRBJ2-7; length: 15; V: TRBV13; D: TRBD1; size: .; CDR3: CASSFRGISSYEQYF; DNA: TGTGCCAGCAGCTTCAGGGGGATATCTTCCTACGAGCAGTACTTC
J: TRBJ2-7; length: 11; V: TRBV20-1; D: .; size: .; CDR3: CSAPPLYEQYF; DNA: TGCAGTGCTCCGCCCCTCTACGAGCAGTACTTC
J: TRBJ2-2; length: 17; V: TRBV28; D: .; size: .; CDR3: CASSPRPGRGNTGELFF; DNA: TGTGCCAGCAGCCCTCGCCCTGGTCGGGGTAACACCGGGGAGCTGTTTTTT
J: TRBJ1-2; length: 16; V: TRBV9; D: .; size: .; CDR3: CASSVDNMRRIYGYTF; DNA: TGTGCCAGCAGCGTAGATAATATGCGACGGATCTATGGCTACACCTTC
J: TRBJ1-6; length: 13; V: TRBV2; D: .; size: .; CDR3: CASSEQGGSPLHF; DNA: TGTGCCAGCAGTGAACAGGGAGGCTCACCCCTCCACTTT